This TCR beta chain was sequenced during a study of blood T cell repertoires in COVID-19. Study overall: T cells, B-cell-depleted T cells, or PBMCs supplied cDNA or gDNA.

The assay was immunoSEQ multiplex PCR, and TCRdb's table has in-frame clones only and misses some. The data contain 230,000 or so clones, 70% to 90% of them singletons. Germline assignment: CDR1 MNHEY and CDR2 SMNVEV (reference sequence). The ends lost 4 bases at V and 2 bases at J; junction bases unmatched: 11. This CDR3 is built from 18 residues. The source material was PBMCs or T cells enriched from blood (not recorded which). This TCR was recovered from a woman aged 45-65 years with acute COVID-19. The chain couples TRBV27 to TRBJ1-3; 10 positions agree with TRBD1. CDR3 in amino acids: CASSSLHSDRGPGNTIYF. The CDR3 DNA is TGTGCCAGCAGTTCACTACACTCTGACAGGGGGCCTGGAAACACCATATATTTT.